These 17 T cell receptor beta chains share one sample of origin, sequenced in a study of shared T cell receptors in the human thymus (TCRdb year 2021). Library method: the immunoSEQ multiplex PCR assay. The table was pulled from immuneACCESS by TCRdb, which kept in-frame rearrangements only. Such tables lose some clones; where checked, under half of the loss comes from unresolved V genes, and the rest has no known cause. Counted in this sample were a few hundred thousand clones; 95% of them appeared once. The ten largest make up 0.02% of the sample. Source material: thymocytes. The source is a human donor.

The V call is TRBV14, the J call TRBJ2-2, with no clear D. The V gene's germline CDR1 is SGHDN and CDR2 FVKESK. Between the trimmed V and J ends, which lost 1 base and 2 bases, there was a span of 5 bases. The CDR3 spans 14 residues. Written as DNA, the CDR3 is TGTGCCAGCAGCCAAGGGTTAAACACCGGGGAGCTGTTTTTT. Its translation is CASSQGLNTGELFF. The full variable domain, rest sourced from reference TRBV14 and TRBJ2-2, is EAGVTQFPSHSVIEKGQTVTLRCDPISGHDNLYWYRRVMGKEIKFLLHFVKESKQDESGMPNNRFLAERTGGTYSTLKVQPAELEDSGVYFCASSQGLNTGELFFGEGSRLTVL.

The chain couples TRBV10-3 to TRBJ2-7; a weak D match, TRBD1 (6 bases). This CDR3 has 15 amino acids. V was pared by 3 bases and J by 2 bases, with 14 bases between. CDR1 is ENHRY, CDR2 SYGVKD, per germline. CDR3 loop: CAISDRDTEAYEQYF. The CDR3 nucleotides are TGTGCCATCAGTGATAGGGACACTGAAGCCTACGAGCAGTACTTC.

This chain links TRBV28 with TRBJ1-6; no clear D. This CDR3 contains 14 residues. The germline gives CDR1 MDHEN, CDR2 SYDVKM. V was pared by 6 bases and J by 4 bases, with 10 bases between. The CDR3 spells CASSLGGYNSPLHF. The CDR3 DNA is TGTGCCAGCAGCCTCGGAGGATATAATTCACCCCTCCACTTT.

This clone has only one observation. The rearrangement uses TRBV28 and TRBJ2-7; possibly TRBD2 for D (6 bases). The V and J ends lost 5 bases and 4 bases respectively, with 27 bases between them. This CDR3 comprises 18 residues. In germline, CDR1 is MDHEN, CDR2 SYDVKM. CDR3 in amino acids: CASSTASRLGPPRYEQYF. CDR3 DNA: TGTGCCAGCAGTACGGCTAGCCGACTAGGGCCTCCTAGGTACGAGCAGTACTTC.

DNA for the CDR3: TGCGCCAGCAGCTTTACCGACTATTCCTACGAGCAGTACTTC. Translating gives CASSFTDYSYEQYF. This chain links TRBV5-1 with TRBJ2-7; tentative D call: TRBD2 (5 bases). Germline V gives CDR1 SGHRS, CDR2 YFSETQ. The CDR3 length is 14 residues. The V end lost 2 bases, the J end lost 1 base, and 10 bases lay between the germline ends.

The chain joins TRBV6-6 to TRBJ2-5, with a tentative D call TRBD1 (5 bases). The CDR3 length is 12 residues. The V end lost 6 bases, the J end lost 5 bases, and 10 bases lay between the germline ends. CDR1 is MNHNY, CDR2 SVGAGI, per germline (reference sequence). Here the CDR3 DNA reads TGTGCCAGCAGGGGGCTCGGGGAGACCCAGTACTTC. It is translated as CASRGLGETQYF.

The V and J genes are TRBV6-6 and TRBJ2-7, with D perhaps matching TRBD1 (6 bases). CDR3 length: 12 amino acids. CDR1 is MNHNY and CDR2 is SVGAGI in the germline V gene (reference sequence). The V end was cut by 6 bases, the J end by 7 bases, with 13 bases between. The DNA for the CDR3 is TGTGCCAGCAGGAGTCAGGGGAGTGAGCAGTACTTC. Amino acid sequence: CASRSQGSEQYF.

The chain has TRBV20-1 and TRBJ1-2; the D is unclear. V was cut by 1 base and J by 5 bases, with 5 bases left in between. Germline lookup yields CDR1 DFQATT and CDR2 SNEGSKA (reference sequence). This CDR3 has 11 amino acids. For the CDR3, the DNA is TGCAGTGCTAGAGGTCGGTATGGCTACACCTTC. Its protein is CSARGRYGYTF.

V is TRBV5-1 and J is TRBJ2-7, with 9 nucleotides matching TRBD1. Germline V gene sequence: CDR1 SGHRS, CDR2 YFSETQ. There are 14 residues in the CDR3. The junction had 3 bases not matched to a gene; V was cut back by 0 bases and J by 5 bases. The CDR3 spells CASSLGQGVHEQYF. Written as DNA, the CDR3 is TGCGCCAGCAGCTTGGGACAGGGGGTCCACGAGCAGTACTTC.

This sequence joins TRBV27 and TRBJ1-3; D gene uncertain. CDR1 and CDR2 (germline): MNHEY, SMNVEV (reference sequence). This CDR3 has 14 residues. The V and J ends lost 3 bases and 2 bases respectively, with 8 bases between them. The CDR3 sequence: CASSLALPGNTIYF. CDR3 bases: TGTGCCAGCAGTTTGGCCCTCCCTGGAAACACCATATATTTT.

This clone occurred once. The chain links TRBV28 to TRBJ1-1; 10 bases agree with TRBD1. CDR3 length: 21 residues. Germline CDR1 MDHEN, CDR2 SYDVKM. Losses at the gene ends were 4 bases for V and 1 base for J; bases not matched to a gene: 21. CDR3 in amino acids: CASSSQFHLTGTGEKNTEAFF. CDR3 sequence (DNA): TGTGCCAGCAGTTCCCAGTTCCACCTGACCGGGACAGGGGAAAAGAACACTGAAGCTTTCTTT.

V gene TRBV27 combines with J gene TRBJ2-2, with TRBD2 matching over 9 bases. There are 18 residues in the CDR3. V gave up 3 bases and J gave up 0 bases; unmatched junction bases: 8. Germline assignment: CDR1 MNHEY and CDR2 SMNVEV (reference sequence). This CDR3 reads CASSFQSGRYPNTGELFF. The CDR3 region has the DNA TGTGCCAGCAGTTTCCAAAGCGGGAGGTACCCGAACACCGGGGAGCTGTTTTTT.

This clone has only a few counts. The V and J genes are TRBV27 and TRBJ1-1, with D hard to call. Trimming shortened V by 2 bases and J by 1 base, and 8 bases separated the two germline ends. The CDR3 covers 14 residues. CDR1 and CDR2 (germline): MNHEY, SMNVEV (reference sequence). The CDR3 sequence: CASSLGGRNTEAFF. For the CDR3, the DNA is TGTGCCAGCAGTTTAGGTGGACGGAACACTGAAGCTTTCTTT.

This chain joins TRBV27 and TRBJ2-7, with 7 bases matching TRBD2. The CDR3 sequence is 15 residues long. Germline CDR1 and CDR2: MNHEY and SMNVEV (reference sequence). J was trimmed by 2 bases and V by 5 bases; bases with no gene match: 9. The CDR3 region is CASSVPAGSPYEQYF. CDR3 coding DNA: TGTGCCAGCAGTGTGCCAGCGGGGTCCCCCTACGAGCAGTACTTC.

This clone was counted a single time. The chain joins TRBV29-1 to TRBJ2-2, with TRBD1 as a possible D gene (5 bases). The germline V gene has CDR1 SQVTM and CDR2 ANQGSEA. Trimming stripped 7 bases from V and 5 bases from J, with 11 bases between. This CDR3 contains 12 residues. Here the CDR3 DNA reads TGCAGCGCTTCAGGGCGAACCGGGGAGCTGTTTTTT. Protein product: CSASGRTGELFF.

This rearrangement joins TRBV5-1 to TRBJ1-4; D uncertain. Germline assignment: CDR1 SGHRS and CDR2 YFSETQ. The CDR3 is 16 amino acids. V was clipped by 4 bases and J by 0 bases, with 13 bases between them. The chain's CDR3 is CASSQSPISTNEKLFF. Here the CDR3 DNA reads TGCGCCAGCAGCCAATCCCCGATTTCAACTAATGAAAAACTGTTTTTT. The full variable domain, rest sourced from reference TRBV5-1 and TRBJ1-4, is KAGVTQTPRYLIKTRGQQVTLSCSPISGHRSVSWYQQTPGQGLQFLFEYFSETQRNKGNFPGRFSGRQFSNSRSEMNVSTLELGDSALYLCASSQSPISTNEKLFFGSGTQLSVL.

This chain connects TRBV7-9 to TRBJ2-4; D ambiguous. The germline V gene has CDR1 SEHNR and CDR2 FQNEAQ (reference sequence). V was pared by 5 bases and J by 1 base, with 12 bases between. The CDR3 contains 15 residues. DNA of the CDR3: TGTGCCAGCAGCCCCCTTGCGCAGGCCAAAAACATTCAGTACTTC. This encodes CASSPLAQAKNIQYF.